This is a list of T cell receptor beta chains from one sample in a study of kidney transplant recipient with SARS-CoV-2 infection. TCRdb fed the reads into MiXCR, producing one record per CDR3 protein. The data hold 200,000 to 300,000 distinct CDR3 sequences, with about 28% observed a single time. The sample was a blood sample, taken at baseline and on day 111 from a kidney transplant recipient. Receptors originate from a young adult male patient who had COVID-19 and was a kidney transplant recipient. A subset of T cells may come from the graft donor. CDR3s include the opening cysteine and the closing phenylalanine or tryptophan. A D gene is named only where the DNA matches it firmly. The size field is filled for only some rows; it gives once, few, many or a size class.

>TRBJ2-1|many|.|TRBV5-6
CASSLEFIGTSEQFF
TGTGCCAGCAGCTTGGAGTTTATAGGGACTTCCGAGCAGTTCTTC
>TRBJ1-2|many|.|TRBV6-8
CASSHEIRSRKTYGYTF
TGTGCCAGCAGTCACGAAATACGCTCTAGAAAGACCTATGGCTACACCTTC
>TRBJ2-2|many|TRBD2|TRBV20-1
CSALGLAGETGELFF
TGCAGTGCTTTGGGACTAGCGGGAGAGACCGGGGAGCTGTTTTTT
>TRBJ2-1|few|TRBD2|TRBV4-1
CASSQDRTSTNRQGEQFF
TGCGCCAGCAGCCAAGACAGGACTAGTACTAATCGGCAGGGTGAGCAGTTCTTC
>TRBJ2-3|many|TRBD2|TRBV2
CARGTSGRADTQYF
TGTGCCAGAGGGACTAGCGGGAGGGCAGATACGCAGTATTTT
>TRBJ1-1|many|.|TRBV6-1
CASSETFGAFF
TGTGCCAGCAGTGAAACTTTTGGAGCTTTCTTT
>TRBJ2-1|.|TRBD2|TRBV9
CASSGARGGRRSYNEQFF
TGTGCCAGCAGCGGGGCGCGGGGGGGCAGACGCTCCTACAATGAGCAGTTCTTC
>TRBJ2-5|.|.|TRBV5-1
CASSLAVGFDVETQYF
TGCGCCAGCAGCTTGGCGGTAGGGTTCGATGTGGAGACCCAGTACTTC
>TRBJ1-2|many|.|TRBV6-8
CASSSLIRSRKTYGYTF
TGTGCCAGCAGTTCTCTTATACGCTCTAGAAAGACCTATGGCTACACCTTC
>TRBJ1-2|many|.|TRBV24-1
CATSFAHSTRKTYGYTF
TGTGCCACCAGTTTTGCTCATAGTACCAGAAAGACCTATGGCTACACCTTC
>TRBJ1-2|few|.|TRBV9
CASPVVYSRKTYGYTF
TGTGCCAGCCCGGTGGTGTACTCAAGAAAGACCTATGGCTACACCTTC
>TRBJ2-1|many|TRBD1|TRBV6-5
CASGKSGQGAHEQFF
TGTGCCAGCGGGAAATCGGGACAGGGGGCGCATGAGCAGTTCTTC
>TRBJ2-5|few|TRBD2|TRBV5-1
CASSSGLAGDQETQYF
TGCGCCAGCAGCTCCGGACTAGCGGGGGACCAAGAGACCCAGTACTTC
>TRBJ2-1|many|TRBD1|TRBV20-1
CSARADRGGNEQFF
TGCAGTGCTAGAGCGGACAGGGGCGGCAATGAGCAGTTCTTC
>TRBJ2-2|.|.|TRBV9
CASSVGGSRNAGELFF
TGTGCCAGCAGCGTAGGGGGTAGCAGGAACGCCGGGGAGCTGTTTTTT
>TRBJ1-2|many|.|TRBV25-1
CASSTCLELGKTYGYTF
TGTGCCAGCAGTACCTGCTTAGAACTGGGAAAGACCTATGGCTACACCTTC
>TRBJ2-2|many|TRBD1|TRBV5-6
CASSVGQANTGELFF
TGTGCCAGCAGCGTGGGACAGGCGAACACCGGGGAGCTGTTTTTT
>TRBJ2-5|.|TRBD1|TRBV4-2
CASSQVQGGETQYF
TGTGCCAGCAGCCAAGTACAGGGGGGAGAGACCCAGTACTTC
>TRBJ2-7|many|.|TRBV12-3/TRBV12-4
CASSYRVDEQYF
TGTGCCAGCAGCTACAGGGTCGACGAGCAGTACTTC
>TRBJ2-3|few|.|TRBV2
CASSDWQGTDTQYF
TGTGCCAGCAGTGATTGGCAGGGAACAGATACGCAGTATTTT